A selection of T cell receptor beta chains follows, all from one sample in a study of PD-1 blockade in mismatch repair-deficient tumors. Produced via immunoSEQ multiplex PCR; TCRdb's table is partial and in-frame only. The sample lists fewer than 100,000 clones, roughly 80% occurring once. The input for sequencing was peripheral blood, taken 12 weeks after starting pembrolizumab. These TCRs come from an adult with mismatch repair-deficient cancer. Each CDR3 is given with its conserved first and last residue. The D gene is left open where the match is weak. Size is omitted from some rows. Given values are once, few, many or a class for expanded clones.

clone_size j_call v_call d_call cdr3_nt cdr3_aa
. TRBJ2-7 TRBV29-1 . TGCAGCGTCGTCGCGGGGAGGTTAGCTAGTCACGAGCAGTACTTC CSVVAGRLASHEQYF
. TRBJ2-1 TRBV5-6 . TGTGCCAGCAGCCACGAGCGCCCCGAGAATGAGCAGTTCTTC CASSHERPENEQFF
. TRBJ2-1 TRBV5-8 TRBD1 TGTGCCAGCAGCTCCGGGACAGGCGGCGCCAATGAGCAGTTCTTC CASSSGTGGANEQFF
once TRBJ2-3 TRBV7-9 TRBD2 TGTGCCAGCAGCTTAGCGGCGGGGGTCGGGGATTCCACAGATACGCAGTATTTT CASSLAAGVGDSTDTQYF
. TRBJ1-1 TRBV7-2 TRBD1 TGTGCCAGCAGCTTAGCGATCCCGGGACAGGGGAACACTGAAGCTTTCTTT CASSLAIPGQGNTEAFF
. TRBJ2-2 TRBV5-1 . TGCGCCAGCAGCTTGGGGGGTTCATCCGGGGAGCTGTTTTTT CASSLGGSSGELFF
. TRBJ2-3 TRBV4-1 . TGCGCCAGCAGCCAAGGCAGTGCCCCGCCCGAGGGTCGGATAACGCAGTATTTT CASSQGSAPPEGRITQYF
. TRBJ2-3 TRBV5-4 TRBD2 TGTGCCAGCAGCGGGGGGACTACAGCGGGAGAGTATGATACGCAGTATTTT CASSGGTTAGEYDTQYF
. TRBJ2-1 TRBV27 . TGTGCCAGCAGCCCTGACTTAATTGGAGGCAATGAGCAGTTCTTC CASSPDLIGGNEQFF
. TRBJ2-5 TRBV5-1 . TGCGCCAGCAGCTTGGGGGCTAGCGCACAAGAGACCCAGTACTTC CASSLGASAQETQYF
. TRBJ2-7 TRBV29-1 TRBD2 TGCAGCGTTGGGACTAGTGGGTGGGGGGAGCAGTACTTC CSVGTSGWGEQYF
. TRBJ1-2 TRBV25-1 . TGTGCCACCCAATTGGGAGGTGGCTACACCTTC CATQLGGGYTF
. TRBJ1-1 TRBV7-2 TRBD1 TGTGCCAGCAGCTTAGCTGGCACAGGGGAGGAGACTGAAGCTTTCTTT CASSLAGTGEETEAFF